Listed below are T cell receptor beta chains from one sample, sequenced in a study of blood T cell repertoires in COVID-19. TCRdb's copy holds only in-frame clones and misses some; the assay was immunoSEQ multiplex PCR. The table includes 470,000 or so clones, around 89% detected once. The material sequenced was peripheral blood. The receptors come from a woman between 25 and 40 years old with acute or convalescent COVID-19. Each CDR3 is given with its conserved first and last residue. A D gene is named only where the DNA matches it firmly.

D | V | CDR3
NA | TRBV10-1 | CASRGTGTGELFF
TRBD2 | TRBV5-1 | CASSSISGGAYEQYF
NA | TRBV2 | CASSKDSLTYEQYF
NA | TRBV9 | CASSVAPGFNEQFF
TRBD2 | TRBV4-1 | CASSQLSGGRNEQFF
NA | TRBV2 | CASSDPRDTDSNQPQHF
NA | TRBV7-6 | CASTLRENSPLHF
TRBD1 | TRBV6-5 | CASSYSTGGRNSPLHF
NA | TRBV5-1 | CASSLGATVTEQATQYF
NA | TRBV5-5 | CASSVSTIYGYTF
TRBD1 | TRBV11-2 | CASSVEAGTGGDEQYF
NA | TRBV15 | CATGSSYEQYF
NA | TRBV6-2/TRBV6-3 | CASSYDYPRETQYF
NA | TRBV9 | CASSGSRTDTQYF
NA | TRBV5-5 | CASSLGGTDLYEQYF
TRBD1 | TRBV30 | CAWSGQGILSATEAFF
NA | TRBV5-6 | CASPGEAGNTIYF
NA | TRBV27 | CASSPGTFPYEQYF
NA | TRBV29-1 | CSVASTGGGYEQYF
TRBD2 | TRBV11-2 | CASSLERGYDTQYF
NA | TRBV21-1 | CASSRQGGGNTIYF
NA | TRBV29-1 | CSVDGETDTQYF
TRBD1 | TRBV29-1 | CSSGQGSTGYGYTF
NA | TRBV18 | CASSRVLQETQYF
TRBD2 | TRBV5-1 | CASSILAGEYNEQFF
TRBD1 | TRBV5-4 | CASSLQGAGETQYF
TRBD1 | TRBV6-5 | CASSYTNRGSNTEAFF
NA | TRBV2 | CASKSQSGNTEAFF
NA | TRBV5-1 | CASSLAPDTDTDTQYF
TRBD1 | TRBV7-9 | CASSSTGTGEPGYF
TRBD2 | TRBV11-3 | CASSWKRGPSDEQFF
NA | TRBV9 | CASSVGGSNQPQHF
NA | TRBV6-1 | CASSDLGYTF
NA | TRBV15 | CATSRVGGAYNEQFF
NA | TRBV30 | CAWSGWADPLHQNADNYGYTF
NA | TRBV12-3/TRBV12-4 | CASSLARDEQYF
TRBD1 | TRBV10-1 | CASSEGQGAHTQYF
TRBD1 | TRBV6-5 | CASSYVGTGPTGELFF
NA | TRBV28 | CASSPHLSYLAKNIQYF
NA | TRBV9 | CASAQKNNEQFF
NA | TRBV11-2 | CASSLLLNNEQFF
TRBD1 | TRBV5-1 | CASRLTGDLYNEQFF
NA | TRBV9 | CASSAGTIYGYTF
TRBD2 | TRBV15 | CATSRASGGEADEQYF
NA | TRBV6-5 | CASSYGGAGGDTQYF
NA | TRBV19 | CASSIGAGENGYTF
NA | TRBV9 | CASSPSGQAGSPLHF
NA | TRBV6-5 | CASKGTRYQETQYF
TRBD1 | TRBV24-1 | CATSDPDRTYNEQFF
NA | TRBV29-1 | CSVVIPGGYTF
NA | TRBV6-5 | CASSYSPSSVYNEQFF
NA | TRBV12-3/TRBV12-4 | CASTWTGNQPQHF
NA | TRBV2 | CASKEGLAGELFF
TRBD2 | TRBV27 | CASSLGDYLKTDTQYF
TRBD1 | TRBV5-6 | CASSPPGTGLYGYTF
NA | TRBV6-6 | CASSYDGTTYEQYF
NA | TRBV5-1 | CASSLYWTGIYEQYF
NA | TRBV28 | CASSSGVGTEAFF
TRBD2 | TRBV11-2 | CASSLWTSGGAPGELFF